These T cell receptor beta chains were read from a single sample in a study of cytotoxic CD8 clonotypes in ibrutinib-treated CLL. The repertoire was sequenced with immunoSEQ multiplex PCR; TCRdb's copy has only in-frame clones and lacks some. The repertoire has approximately 140,000 clones, 60% to 85% of them found once; the top ten carry around 30%. The material was PBMCs, obtained after 12 months of ibrutinib treatment. The source of these receptors is a human donor with chronic lymphocytic leukemia. Each CDR3 is given with its conserved first and last residue. The D gene is left open where the match is weak. Expanded clones are given a class, and other clones once, few, many or no size at all.

CASSLRGHLALNQPQHF	TGTGCCAGCAGCTTGAGGGGACATCTCGCTCTAAATCAGCCCCAGCATTTT	TRBV5-6	TRBJ1-5	.	.
CASSILLVVRGLGGYTF	TGTGCCAGCAGCATATTATTGGTAGTCAGGGGGCTTGGTGGCTACACCTTC	TRBV21-1	TRBJ1-2	.	.
CASSSEGQGTYEQYF	TGTGCCAGCAGTTCCGAGGGACAGGGAACCTACGAGCAGTACTTC	TRBV6-5	TRBJ2-7	.	TRBD1
CASRPRGPYEKLFF	TGTGCCAGCAGGCCGCGGGGGCCCTATGAAAAACTGTTTTTT	TRBV6-6	TRBJ1-4	.	.
CASAFRTGGTGELFF	TGTGCCAGTGCGTTTAGGACAGGGGGAACCGGGGAGCTGTTTTTT	TRBV19	TRBJ2-2	.	TRBD1
CASSEQRNYGYTF	TGTGCCAGCAGTGAGCAAAGAAACTATGGCTACACCTTC	TRBV25-1	TRBJ1-2	.	.
CAIRARADGTEAFF	TGTGCCATCCGAGCCAGGGCCGATGGCACTGAAGCTTTCTTT	TRBV10-3	TRBJ1-1	.	.
CASSLGGNSPLHF	TGTGCCAGCAGCTTAGGGGGAAATTCACCCCTCCACTTT	TRBV7-9	TRBJ1-6	.	.
CASSLAASDEQFF	TGTGCCAGCAGCTTAGCTGCTTCCGATGAGCAGTTCTTC	TRBV7-3	TRBJ2-1	.	.
CASSKEYREPGNTIYF	TGTGCCAGCAGCAAAGAGTACAGGGAGCCTGGAAACACCATATATTTT	TRBV21-1	TRBJ1-3	.	.
CASSPGQADYGYTF	TGTGCCAGCTCACCGGGACAGGCCGACTATGGCTACACCTTC	TRBV18	TRBJ1-2	.	TRBD1
CASSQGPGQNTEAFF	TGCGCCAGCAGCCAGGGCCCGGGACAGAACACTGAAGCTTTCTTT	TRBV4-3	TRBJ1-1	once	.
CAISLRDREAGDEAFF	TGTGCCATCAGCTTAAGGGACAGGGAGGCCGGGGATGAAGCTTTCTTT	TRBV10-3	TRBJ1-1	medium-sized	TRBD1
CASSLWVGPDQPQHF	TGTGCCAGCAGCTTATGGGTAGGGCCCGATCAGCCCCAGCATTTT	TRBV7-8	TRBJ1-5	.	.
CSVDRGPQRAVEYF	TGCAGCGTCGACAGGGGCCCCCAACGAGCAGTGGAGTACTTC	TRBV29-1	TRBJ2-7	.	TRBD1
CASTDELDSSYEQYF	TGTGCCAGCACCGACGAGTTGGACAGCTCCTACGAGCAGTACTTC	TRBV28	TRBJ2-7	.	.
CSLGGGKETQYF	TGCAGCCTCGGTGGGGGTAAAGAGACCCAGTACTTC	TRBV29-1	TRBJ2-5	.	.
CASSLDQGVITGELFF	TGTGCCAGCAGTTTAGATCAAGGGGTAATCACCGGGGAGCTGTTTTTT	TRBV28	TRBJ2-2	.	.
CASSPGSGQGSSSYNEQFF	TGTGCCAGCAGTCCAGGATCAGGACAGGGTTCAAGCTCCTACAATGAGCAGTTCTTC	TRBV27	TRBJ2-1	.	TRBD1
CASSVEAGDKQYF	TGTGCCAGCAGCGTAGAGGCCGGGGATAAACAGTATTTT	TRBV9	TRBJ2-3	.	.
CAWSVARDGFATNEKLFF	TGTGCCTGGAGTGTAGCCCGGGACGGCTTTGCAACTAATGAAAAACTGTTTTTT	TRBV30	TRBJ1-4	.	.
CASSKGGFYGYTF	TGTGCCAGCAGTAAAGGGGGTTTCTATGGCTACACCTTC	TRBV6-5	TRBJ1-2	many	.
CASSPPPGSYNSPLHF	TGTGCCAGCAGCCCGCCGCCGGGATCCTATAATTCACCCCTCCACTTT	TRBV5-6	TRBJ1-6	once	.
CASSKEGAGNTGELFF	TGTGCCAGCAGCAAAGAGGGGGCGGGAAACACCGGGGAGCTGTTTTTT	TRBV21-1	TRBJ2-2	.	.
CASSPLGGSGNTIYF	TGTGCCAGCAGCCCGTTGGGGGGCTCTGGAAACACCATATATTTT	TRBV9	TRBJ1-3	.	.
CAGRTAGQIYGYTF	TGTGCCGGAAGAACGGCGGGACAGATCTATGGCTACACCTTC	TRBV2	TRBJ1-2	.	TRBD1
CASRQGPGTSGSYEQYF	TGTGCCAGCAGGCAAGGGCCCGGGACTAGCGGGAGCTACGAGCAGTACTTC	TRBV11-3	TRBJ2-7	.	TRBD2
CAINSPPGTYEQYF	TGTGCCATCAATTCCCCCCCGGGGACCTACGAGCAGTACTTC	TRBV28	TRBJ2-7	.	.
CASSTRDRRHQPQHF	TGTGCCAGCAGTACCCGGGACAGAAGACATCAGCCCCAGCATTTT	TRBV5-8	TRBJ1-5	.	TRBD1
CASSQYRSSYEQYF	TGTGCCAGCAGCCAGTACCGGAGCTCCTACGAGCAGTACTTC	TRBV11-3	TRBJ2-7	.	.
CASSLASDWVSPLHF	TGTGCCAGCAGCTTAGCTTCGGACTGGGTGTCACCCCTCCACTTT	TRBV11-1	TRBJ1-6	.	.
CASSFGQSNYGYTF	TGTGCCAGCAGCTTCGGACAGTCTAACTATGGCTACACCTTC	TRBV7-9	TRBJ1-2	.	.
CAWHHLGTSGGGLYF	TGTGCCTGGCACCACCTCGGGACTAGCGGAGGAGGACTGTACTTC	TRBV30	TRBJ2-7	.	TRBD2
CASSYLNEQFF	TGTGCCAGCAGTTACCTGAATGAGCAGTTCTTC	TRBV6-5	TRBJ2-1	.	.
CASQPGQVNTEAFF	TGTGCCAGTCAACCGGGACAGGTGAACACTGAAGCTTTCTTT	TRBV18	TRBJ1-1	few	TRBD1
CASSPRQGDGTEAFF	TGTGCCAGCTCACCACGACAGGGGGATGGCACTGAAGCTTTCTTT	TRBV18	TRBJ1-1	.	TRBD1
CASSPDSNYGYTF	TGTGCCAGCAGCCCGGACAGCAACTATGGCTACACCTTC	TRBV5-4	TRBJ1-2	.	.
CASSVLASSQPQHF	TGTGCCAGCAGTGTTCTGGCCAGCTCACAGCCCCAGCATTTT	TRBV2	TRBJ1-5	few	.
CASSWEGAYEQYF	TGTGCCAGCAGTTGGGAGGGGGCCTATGAGCAGTACTTC	TRBV25-1	TRBJ2-7	.	.
CASSADRVSSRYTF	TGCGCCAGCAGCGCGGACCGGGTCAGCAGTCGCTACACCTTC	TRBV5-1	TRBJ1-2	.	.
CASSPGSSGANVLTF	TGTGCCAGCTCACCGGGGAGCTCTGGGGCCAACGTCCTGACTTTC	TRBV18	TRBJ2-6	.	.
CAWSVGGTATNEKLFF	TGTGCCTGGAGTGTAGGGGGGACTGCAACTAATGAAAAACTGTTTTTT	TRBV30	TRBJ1-4	.	.
CASSDRGRGYGYTF	TGCGCCAGCAGTGACAGGGGTAGAGGCTATGGCTACACCTTC	TRBV5-1	TRBJ1-2	.	TRBD1
CANRGVTEAFF	TGTGCCAACAGGGGCGTCACTGAAGCTTTCTTT	TRBV30	TRBJ1-1	.	TRBD1
CASRVGLETQYF	TGTGCCAGCAGGGTAGGTTTGGAGACCCAGTACTTC	TRBV5-6	TRBJ2-5	.	.
CASSFVTGPYEQYF	TGTGCCAGCAGCTTCGTTACGGGCCCCTACGAGCAGTACTTC	TRBV11-3	TRBJ2-7	.	.
CASSLDNLLTASKVYGYTF	TGTGCCAGCAGTTTAGACAATTTGTTGACAGCTAGTAAAGTCTATGGCTACACCTTC	TRBV28	TRBJ1-2	.	.
CASSFFMELNTEAFF	TGCGCCAGCAGCTTTTTTATGGAACTGAACACTGAAGCTTTCTTT	TRBV5-1	TRBJ1-1	once	.
CASSEHRHGTVKLAKNIQYF	TGTGCCAGCAGTGAACACAGACACGGGACAGTGAAGCTAGCCAAAAACATTCAGTACTTC	TRBV6-1	TRBJ2-4	.	TRBD1
CASSPDGVSGNTIYF	TGTGCCAGCAGCCCTGACGGTGTCTCTGGAAACACCATATATTTT	TRBV7-9	TRBJ1-3	few	.